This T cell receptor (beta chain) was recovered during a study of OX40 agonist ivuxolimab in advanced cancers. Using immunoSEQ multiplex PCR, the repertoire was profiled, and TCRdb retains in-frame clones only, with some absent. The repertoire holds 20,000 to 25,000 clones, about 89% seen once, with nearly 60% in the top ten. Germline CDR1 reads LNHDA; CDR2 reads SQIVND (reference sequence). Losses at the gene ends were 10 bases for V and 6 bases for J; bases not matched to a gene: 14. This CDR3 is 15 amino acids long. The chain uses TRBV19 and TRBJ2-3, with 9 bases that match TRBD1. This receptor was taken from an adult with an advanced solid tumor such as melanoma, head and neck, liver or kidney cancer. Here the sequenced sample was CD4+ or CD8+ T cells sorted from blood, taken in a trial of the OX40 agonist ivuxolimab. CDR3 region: CANPLQGAIWDTQYF. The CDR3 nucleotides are TGTGCCAACCCTCTACAGGGGGCGATTTGGGATACGCAGTATTTT.